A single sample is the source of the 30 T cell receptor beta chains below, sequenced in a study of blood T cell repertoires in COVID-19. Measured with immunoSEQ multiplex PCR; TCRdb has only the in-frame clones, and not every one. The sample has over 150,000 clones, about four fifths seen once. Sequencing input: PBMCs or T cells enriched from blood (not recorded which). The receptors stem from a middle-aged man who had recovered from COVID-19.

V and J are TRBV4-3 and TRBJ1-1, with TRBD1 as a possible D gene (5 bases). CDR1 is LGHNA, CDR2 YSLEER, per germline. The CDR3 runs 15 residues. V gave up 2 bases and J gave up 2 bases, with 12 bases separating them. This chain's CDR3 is CASSQYGADNTEAFF. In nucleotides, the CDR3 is TGCGCCAGCAGCCAATATGGGGCAGACAACACTGAAGCTTTCTTT.

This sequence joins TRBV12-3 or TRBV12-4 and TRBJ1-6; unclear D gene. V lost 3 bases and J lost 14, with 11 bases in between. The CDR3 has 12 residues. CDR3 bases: TGTGCCAGCAGTTTTGTCGCGATGGCCCTCCACTTT. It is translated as CASSFVAMALHF.

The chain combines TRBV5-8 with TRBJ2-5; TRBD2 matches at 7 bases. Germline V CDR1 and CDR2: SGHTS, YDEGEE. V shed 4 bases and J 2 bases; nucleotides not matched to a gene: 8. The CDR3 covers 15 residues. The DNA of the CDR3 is TGTGCCAGCAGCCCGGAGAGCGGGATACAAGAGACCCAGTACTTC. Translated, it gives CASSPESGIQETQYF.

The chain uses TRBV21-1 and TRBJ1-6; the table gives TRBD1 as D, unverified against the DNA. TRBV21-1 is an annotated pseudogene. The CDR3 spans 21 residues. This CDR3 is CASSKAPGGGQGVPYNSPLHF. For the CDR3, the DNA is TGTGCCAGCAGCAAAGCTCCCGGGGGGGGACAGGGAGTGCCCTATAATTCACCCCTCCACTTT.

CDR3 loop: CASSLSGKHYGYTF. The DNA for the CDR3 is TGCGCCAGCAGCTTATCAGGGAAGCACTATGGCTACACCTTC. This rearrangement joins TRBV5-1 to TRBJ1-2; possible D gene TRBD1, 5 bases. The V and J ends lost 2 bases and 3 bases respectively, with 11 bases between them. CDR1 and CDR2 from the germline V gene are SGHRS and YFSETQ. The CDR3 consists of 14 residues.

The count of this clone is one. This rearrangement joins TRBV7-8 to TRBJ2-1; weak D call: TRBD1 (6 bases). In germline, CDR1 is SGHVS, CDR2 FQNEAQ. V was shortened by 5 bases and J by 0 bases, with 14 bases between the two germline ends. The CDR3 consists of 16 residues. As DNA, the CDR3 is TGTGCCAGCAGCGGTTACAGGGTCAGCTCCTACAATGAGCAGTTCTTC. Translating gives CASSGYRVSSYNEQFF. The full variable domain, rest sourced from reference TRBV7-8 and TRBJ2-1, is GAGVSQSPRYKVAKRGQDVALRCDPISGHVSLFWYQQALGQGPEFLTYFQNEAQLDKSGLPSDRFFAERPEGSVSTLKIQRTQQEDSAVYLCASSGYRVSSYNEQFFGPGTRLTVL.

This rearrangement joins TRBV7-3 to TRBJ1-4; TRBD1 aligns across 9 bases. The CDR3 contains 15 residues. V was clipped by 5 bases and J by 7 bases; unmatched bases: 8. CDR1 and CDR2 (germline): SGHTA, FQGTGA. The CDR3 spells CASSPSGTGPEKLFF. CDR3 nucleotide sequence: TGTGCCAGCAGCCCCTCCGGGACAGGGCCTGAAAAACTGTTTTTT. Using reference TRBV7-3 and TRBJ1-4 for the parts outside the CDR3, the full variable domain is GAGVSQTPSNKVTEKGKYVELRCDPISGHTALYWYRQSLGQGPEFLIYFQGTGAADDSGLPNDRFFAVRPEGSVSTLKIQRTERGDSAVYLCASSPSGTGPEKLFFGSGTQLSVL.

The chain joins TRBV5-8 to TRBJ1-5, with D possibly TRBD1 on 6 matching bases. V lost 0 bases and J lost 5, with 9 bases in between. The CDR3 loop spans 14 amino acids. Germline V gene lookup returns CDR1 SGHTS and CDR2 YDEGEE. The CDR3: CASSLASGDQPQHF. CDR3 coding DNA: TGTGCCAGCAGCTTGGCCTCAGGGGATCAGCCCCAGCATTTT. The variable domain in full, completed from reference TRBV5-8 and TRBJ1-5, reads EAGVTQSPTHLIKTRGQQATLRCSPISGHTSVYWYQQALGLGLQFLLWYDEGEERNRGNFPPRFSGRQFPNYSSELNVNALELEDSALYLCASSLASGDQPQHFGDGTRLSIL.

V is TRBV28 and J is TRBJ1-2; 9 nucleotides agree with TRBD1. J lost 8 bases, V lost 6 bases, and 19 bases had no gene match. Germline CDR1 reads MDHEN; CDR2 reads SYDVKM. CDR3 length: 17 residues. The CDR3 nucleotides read TGTGCCAGCAGGGGAACCACCCCAGGACAGGGGTCAGACGGCTACACCTTC. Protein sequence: CASRGTTPGQGSDGYTF.

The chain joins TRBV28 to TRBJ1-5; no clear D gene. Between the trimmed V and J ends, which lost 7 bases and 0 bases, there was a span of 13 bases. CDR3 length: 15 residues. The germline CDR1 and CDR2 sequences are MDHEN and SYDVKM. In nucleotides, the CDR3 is TGTGCCAGCAATGGAGGAGACTATAGCAATCAGCCCCAGCATTTT. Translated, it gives CASNGGDYSNQPQHF. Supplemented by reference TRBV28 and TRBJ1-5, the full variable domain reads DVKVTQSSRYLVKRTGEKVFLECVQDMDHENMFWYRQDPGLGLRLIYFSYDVKMKEKGDIPEGYSVSREKKERFSLILESASTNQTSMYLCASNGGDYSNQPQHFGDGTRLSIL.

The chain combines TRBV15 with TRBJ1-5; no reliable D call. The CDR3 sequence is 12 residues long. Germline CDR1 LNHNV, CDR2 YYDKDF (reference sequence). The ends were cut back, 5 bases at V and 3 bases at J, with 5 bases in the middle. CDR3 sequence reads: CATSPYNQPQHF. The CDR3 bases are TGTGCCACCAGCCCGTACAATCAGCCCCAGCATTTT.

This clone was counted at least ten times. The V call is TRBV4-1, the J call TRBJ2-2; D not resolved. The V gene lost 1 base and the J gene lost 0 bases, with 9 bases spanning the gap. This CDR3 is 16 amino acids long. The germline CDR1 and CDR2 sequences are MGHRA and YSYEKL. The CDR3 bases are TGCGCCAGCAGCCAAGTTCTCCAGACGAACACCGGGGAGCTGTTTTTT. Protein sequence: CASSQVLQTNTGELFF.

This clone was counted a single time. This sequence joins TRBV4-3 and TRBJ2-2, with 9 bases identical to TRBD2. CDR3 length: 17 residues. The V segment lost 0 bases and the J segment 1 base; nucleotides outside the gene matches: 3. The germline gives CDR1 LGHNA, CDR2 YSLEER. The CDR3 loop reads CASSQEAGGVNTGELFF. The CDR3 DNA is TGCGCCAGCAGCCAAGAAGCGGGAGGCGTGAACACCGGGGAGCTGTTTTTT.

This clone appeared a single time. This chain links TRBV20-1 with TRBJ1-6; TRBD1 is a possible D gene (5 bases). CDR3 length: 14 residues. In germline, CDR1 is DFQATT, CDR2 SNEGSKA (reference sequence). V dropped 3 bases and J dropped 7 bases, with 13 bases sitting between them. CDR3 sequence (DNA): TGCAGTGCTAGTGCTTTGCACAGGAATTCACCCCTCCACTTT. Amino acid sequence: CSASALHRNSPLHF.

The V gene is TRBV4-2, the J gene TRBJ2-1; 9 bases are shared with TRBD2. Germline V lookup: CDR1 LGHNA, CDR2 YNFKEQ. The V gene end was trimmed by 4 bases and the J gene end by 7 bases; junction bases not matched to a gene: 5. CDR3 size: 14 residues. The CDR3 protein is CASSLAGVRNEQFF. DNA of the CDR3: TGTGCCAGCAGCCTAGCGGGAGTGAGGAATGAGCAGTTCTTC.

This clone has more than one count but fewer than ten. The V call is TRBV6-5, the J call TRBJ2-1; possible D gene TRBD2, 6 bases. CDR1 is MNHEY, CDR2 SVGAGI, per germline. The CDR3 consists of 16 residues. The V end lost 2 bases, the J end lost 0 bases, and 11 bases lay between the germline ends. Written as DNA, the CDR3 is TGTGCCAGCAGTTACGTAGCGGTAAGCTCCTACAATGAGCAGTTCTTC. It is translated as CASSYVAVSSYNEQFF.

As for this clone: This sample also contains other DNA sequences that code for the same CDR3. The CDR3 reads CASSLGANYGYTF. CDR3 DNA: TGCGCCAGCAGCTTGGGGGCCAACTATGGCTACACCTTC. The gene calls are TRBV5-1 and TRBJ1-2; no clear D gene. Trimming cost V 0 bases and J 2 bases, with 5 bases left between them. The CDR3 is made up of 13 amino acids. Germline-derived CDR1 and CDR2 are SGHRS and YFSETQ.

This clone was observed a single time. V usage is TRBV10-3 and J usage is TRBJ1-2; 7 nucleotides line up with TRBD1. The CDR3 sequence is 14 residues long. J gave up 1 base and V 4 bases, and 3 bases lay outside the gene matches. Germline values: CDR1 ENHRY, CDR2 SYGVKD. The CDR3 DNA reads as TGTGCCATCAGTGGCGACAGGGATAACTATGGCTACACCTTC. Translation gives CAISGDRDNYGYTF.

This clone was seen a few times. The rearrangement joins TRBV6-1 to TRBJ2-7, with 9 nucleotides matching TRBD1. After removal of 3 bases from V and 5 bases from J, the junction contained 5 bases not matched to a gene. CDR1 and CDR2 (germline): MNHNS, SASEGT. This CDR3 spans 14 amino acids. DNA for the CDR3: TGTGCCAGCAGTGACGGGACAGGGTTAAACGAGCAGTACTTC. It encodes CASSDGTGLNEQYF.

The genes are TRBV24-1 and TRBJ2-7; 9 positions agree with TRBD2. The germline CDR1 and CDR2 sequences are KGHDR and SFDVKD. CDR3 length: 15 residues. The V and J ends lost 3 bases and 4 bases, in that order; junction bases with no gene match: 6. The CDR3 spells CATSDPASGAYEQYF. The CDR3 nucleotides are TGTGCCACCAGTGATCCCGCTAGCGGGGCTTACGAGCAGTACTTC.

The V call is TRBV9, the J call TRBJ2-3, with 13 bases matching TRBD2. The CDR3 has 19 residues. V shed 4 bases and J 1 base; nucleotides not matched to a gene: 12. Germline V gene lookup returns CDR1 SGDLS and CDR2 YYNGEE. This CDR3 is CASSLKGLAGEWGTDTQYF. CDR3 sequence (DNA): TGTGCCAGCAGCCTAAAAGGACTAGCGGGAGAGTGGGGCACAGATACGCAGTATTTT.

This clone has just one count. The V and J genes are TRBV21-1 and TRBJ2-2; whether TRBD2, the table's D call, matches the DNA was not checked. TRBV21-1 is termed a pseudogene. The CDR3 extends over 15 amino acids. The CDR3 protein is CASSASGANTGELFF. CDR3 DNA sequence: TGTGCCAGCAGCGCTAGCGGGGCGAACACCGGGGAGCTGTTTTTT.

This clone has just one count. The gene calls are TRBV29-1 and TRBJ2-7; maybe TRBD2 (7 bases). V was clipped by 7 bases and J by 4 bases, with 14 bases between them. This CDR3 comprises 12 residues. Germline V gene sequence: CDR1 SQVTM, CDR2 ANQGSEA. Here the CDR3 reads CSGWGRGYEQYF. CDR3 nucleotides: TGCAGCGGATGGGGGAGGGGGTACGAGCAGTACTTC.

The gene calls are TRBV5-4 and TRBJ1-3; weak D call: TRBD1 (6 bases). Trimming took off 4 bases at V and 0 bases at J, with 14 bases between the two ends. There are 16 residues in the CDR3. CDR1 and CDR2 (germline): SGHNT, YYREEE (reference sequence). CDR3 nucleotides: TGTGCCAGCAGCCCAGGACAGCAACACTCTGGAAACACCATATATTTT. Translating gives CASSPGQQHSGNTIYF.

This chain's CDR3 is CASSRGAGTSGYNEQFF. DNA of the CDR3: TGCGCCAGCAGCCGTGGGGCCGGGACTAGCGGATACAATGAGCAGTTCTTC. The chain recombines TRBV4-3 with TRBJ2-1, with 11 bases that match TRBD2. CDR1 and CDR2 (germline): LGHNA, YSLEER. Unmatched junction bases numbered 9, after V lost 4 bases and J lost 4 bases. This CDR3 contains 17 residues.

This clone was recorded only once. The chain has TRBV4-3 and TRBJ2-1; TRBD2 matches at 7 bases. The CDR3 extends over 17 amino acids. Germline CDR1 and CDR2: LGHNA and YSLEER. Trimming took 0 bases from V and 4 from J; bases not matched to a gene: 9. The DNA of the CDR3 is TGCGCCAGCAGCCAAGAGGGGGTCCTAGCGGAATACAATGAGCAGTTCTTC. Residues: CASSQEGVLAEYNEQFF.

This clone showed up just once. The CDR3 DNA reads as TGTGCCAGCAGTCATCAAAATGAAAAACTGTTTTTT. It codes for CASSHQNEKLFF. The genes are TRBV28 and TRBJ1-4; D ambiguous. CDR1 and CDR2 (germline): MDHEN, SYDVKM. The germline V and J ends were trimmed by 5 bases and 5 bases, with 6 bases remaining between them. The CDR3 sequence is 12 residues long.

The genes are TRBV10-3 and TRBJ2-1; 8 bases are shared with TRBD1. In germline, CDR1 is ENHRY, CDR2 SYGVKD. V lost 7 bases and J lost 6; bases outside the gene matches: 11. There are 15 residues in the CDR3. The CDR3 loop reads CAIKTGQGLPNEQFF. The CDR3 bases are TGTGCCATCAAGACAGGACAGGGCCTCCCCAATGAGCAGTTCTTC.

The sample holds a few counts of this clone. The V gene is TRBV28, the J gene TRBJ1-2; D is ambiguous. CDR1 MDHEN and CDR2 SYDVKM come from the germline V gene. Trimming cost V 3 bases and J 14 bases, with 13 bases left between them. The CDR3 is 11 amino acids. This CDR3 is CASSFREEWTF. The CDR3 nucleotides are TGTGCCAGCAGTTTTCGAGAGGAGTGGACCTTC.

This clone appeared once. The CDR3 nucleotides are TGTGCCAGCTCAGGAGGTCTAGAGACCCAGTACTTC. Protein sequence: CASSGGLETQYF. This chain links TRBV18 with TRBJ2-5; D is possibly TRBD2 (5 bases). CDR3 size: 12 residues. V lost 5 bases and J lost 4, with 8 bases in between. Germline CDR1 is KGHSH and CDR2 is LQKENI.